This T cell receptor (beta chain) was retrieved from a study of T cell responses to AZD1222 COVID-19 vaccine. There are 15 residues in the CDR3. From germline, CDR1 is MNHEY and CDR2 SVGAGI. V lost 2 bases to trimming and J lost 4 bases; unmatched junction nucleotides: 3. Some clones are missing from TCRdb's copy, which holds only in-frame ones; the method was immunoSEQ multiplex PCR. The sample has tens of thousands of clones; about 89% are singletons. The genes are TRBV6-5 and TRBJ2-3; 10 nucleotides agree with TRBD2. The receptor was isolated from an adult who received the MenACWY meningococcal vaccine as a control. The specimen comprised peripheral blood, sampled 28 days after the second dose of the MenACWY control vaccine. Written as DNA, the CDR3 is TGTGCCAGCAGTTACGAGCGGGGGGGGGCAGATACGCAGTATTTT. This translates into CASSYERGGADTQYF.